Listed below are T cell receptor beta chains from one sample, sequenced in a study of T cells in Graves' hyperthyroidism and ophthalmopathy. TCRdb ran MiXCR on the multiplex PCR reads and lists one entry per CDR3 protein. This table has about 770,000 distinct CDR3 sequences, about 19% appearing once. Sequenced sample: blood. The receptors shown here come from a woman in her 50s with Graves' hyperthyroidism that later progressed to Graves' ophthalmopathy. CDR3s include the opening cysteine and the closing phenylalanine or tryptophan. A D gene is named only where the DNA matches it firmly. Expanded clones are given a class, and other clones once, few, many or no size at all.

D gene,V gene,CDR3 length,clone size,J gene,CDR3 protein,CDR3 DNA
TRBD1,TRBV6-5,15,few,TRBJ2-5,CASSYDGQGKETQYF,TGTGCCAGCAGTTACGATGGACAGGGAAAAGAGACCCAGTACTTC
TRBD1,TRBV6-1,14,few,TRBJ1-1,CASSFDRGREEAFF,TGTGCCAGCAGTTTCGACAGGGGAAGAGAGGAAGCTTTCTTT
.,TRBV2,15,many,TRBJ1-1,CASTLLQGGALEAFF,TGTGCCAGCACCCTACTACAGGGAGGAGCTCTAGAAGCTTTCTTT
TRBD1,TRBV7-3,16,few,TRBJ2-1,CASSSPRDRDHNEQFF,TGTGCCAGCAGCTCGCCCCGGGACAGGGACCACAATGAGCAGTTCTTC
.,TRBV10-1,14,.,TRBJ2-3,CASSESGFADTQYF,TGCGCCAGCAGTGAGTCAGGGTTCGCAGATACGCAGTATTTT
.,TRBV7-8,14,few,TRBJ1-4,CASSTGGRAEKLFF,TGTGCCAGCAGCACGGGAGGCCGGGCTGAAAAACTGTTTTTT
.,TRBV18,14,many,TRBJ1-1,CASSPRPTNTEAFF,TGTGCCAGCTCACCACGACCGACGAACACTGAAGCTTTCTTT
TRBD1,TRBV12-3/TRBV12-4,15,many,TRBJ1-5,CASSPDRGSNQPQHF,TGTGCCAGCAGTCCGGACAGGGGTAGCAATCAGCCCCAGCATTTT
TRBD2,TRBV30,16,many,TRBJ2-5,CAWSVWLAGGHETQYF,TGTGCCTGGAGTGTCTGGCTAGCGGGGGGGCATGAGACCCAGTACTTC
TRBD1,TRBV5-8,14,.,TRBJ1-1,CASSLRTGGAGAFF,TGTGCCAGCAGCTTGAGGACAGGGGGCGCAGGGGCTTTCTTT
TRBD1,TRBV20-1,14,.,TRBJ2-7,CSAIPGTGTEEQYF,TGCAGTGCTATACCCGGGACAGGGACTGAAGAGCAGTACTTC
.,TRBV20-1,13,few,TRBJ1-5,CSARRVGKQPQHF,TGCAGTGCTAGAAGAGTAGGGAAGCAGCCCCAGCATTTT
.,TRBV12-3/TRBV12-4,15,many,TRBJ2-1,CASRAFNGPYNEQFF,TGTGCCAGCAGGGCATTCAATGGACCTTACAATGAGCAGTTCTTC
TRBD2,TRBV7-8,17,.,TRBJ2-1,CASSLSLAGGPGDEQFF,TGTGCCAGCAGCTTATCCTTAGCGGGGGGGCCCGGCGATGAGCAGTTCTTC
.,TRBV6-2/TRBV6-3,16,.,TRBJ2-1,CASSYSSKSSYNEQFF,TGTGCCAGCAGTTACTCCTCAAAGAGCTCCTACAATGAGCAGTTCTTC
.,TRBV15,13,.,TRBJ2-5,CATSARFQETQYF,TGTGCCACCAGCGCGCGGTTCCAAGAGACCCAGTACTTC
.,TRBV12-3/TRBV12-4,16,.,TRBJ2-1,CASSPPGTNSYNEQFF,TGTGCCAGCAGTCCACCCGGCACTAACTCCTACAATGAGCAGTTCTTC
TRBD2,TRBV7-9,16,.,TRBJ2-2,CASSSRLATNTGELFF,TGTGCCAGCAGTTCAAGACTAGCCACGAACACCGGGGAGCTGTTTTTT
TRBD1,TRBV6-1,15,.,TRBJ1-5,CASKVGRGFYQPQHF,TGTGCCAGCAAGGTAGGCAGGGGGTTTTATCAGCCCCAGCATTTT
TRBD1,TRBV10-2,12,once,TRBJ1-4,CASGSTGGKLFF,TGCGCCAGCGGATCGACAGGGGGAAAACTGTTTTTT
TRBD1,TRBV27,15,few,TRBJ2-7,CASSSPGQGSHEQYF,TGTGCCAGCAGTTCCCCGGGACAGGGTAGCCACGAGCAGTACTTC
.,TRBV29-1,16,.,TRBJ1-2,CSVEGGRGQPVYGYTF,TGCAGCGTTGAAGGAGGGCGCGGACAGCCAGTGTATGGCTACACCTTC
TRBD2,TRBV19,18,few,TRBJ2-1,CASSPGTSGGARANEQFF,TGTGCCAGTAGTCCCGGGACTAGCGGGGGGGCCAGAGCAAATGAGCAGTTCTTC
.,TRBV29-1,17,many,TRBJ1-1,CSASREWAQEEYTEAFF,TGCAGCGCCTCTCGCGAATGGGCCCAGGAGGAGTACACTGAAGCTTTCTTT
TRBD1,TRBV12-3/TRBV12-4,16,many,TRBJ1-5,CASSGRDRDRHQPQHF,TGTGCCAGCAGCGGCCGGGACAGGGACCGTCATCAGCCCCAGCATTTT
.,TRBV3-1,16,once,TRBJ2-3,CASSQDGSGGTDTQYF,TGTGCCAGCAGCCAAGACGGTAGCGGTGGCACAGATACGCAGTATTTT
.,TRBV27,17,.,TRBJ1-1,CASSPEGGRGLSTEAFF,TGTGCCAGCAGTCCCGAGGGGGGGCGAGGTCTGAGCACTGAAGCTTTCTTT
.,TRBV5-4,15,few,TRBJ1-5,CASSLDTSAHQPQHF,TGTGCCAGCAGCTTGGACACCTCGGCGCATCAGCCCCAGCATTTT
.,TRBV5-1,13,.,TRBJ2-7,CASSPFSDLEQYF,TGCGCCAGCAGCCCCTTTAGTGACCTGGAGCAGTACTTC
TRBD1,TRBV6-5,14,few,TRBJ1-2,CASSHRGKADGYTF,TGTGCCAGCAGTCACAGGGGAAAGGCGGATGGCTACACCTTC